This TCR beta chain was profiled in a study of blood T cell repertoires in COVID-19 (dated by TCRdb to the early 2020s). For context, the study as a whole: The collaborator samples originated in the United States, Italy and Spain and spanned the acute and convalescent phases of COVID-19. The material from the prospective study consisted of cDNA or gDNA derived from T cells, B-cell-depleted T cells, or PBMCs. The dataset comprised deeply sampled blood TCRbeta repertoires from subjects exposed to, actively infected with, or recovered from COVID-19. A freely available public database, intended as a resource for researchers studying the immune response to SARS-CoV-2, is where the repertoires were released. Samples came from the ongoing ImmuneRACE study (first 160 participants) plus 1,254 subjects from 6 global collaborators. The sample metadata nearly always contained a de-identified subject ID, COVID-19 status, age in years and sex. Where available, HLA class I and class II types were obtained from metadata supplied by the sample provider rather than from assay-based typing.

Another Seattle source contributed samples from volunteer blood donors who had recovered from COVID-19. Collaborating institutions collected whole blood in K2EDTA tubes following their own protocols. For TCRbeta analysis, collaborators shipped samples in one of three forms: frozen whole blood, isolated PBMCs, or DNA extracted from either of those sample types. TCRbeta CDR3 regions were amplified from genomic DNA by means of the immunoSEQ Assay, a bias-controlled multiplex PCR. As for how the authors treated the data: The number of nucleated cells in each sample was estimated from the amplification of reference gene primers within the assay. To quantify the absolute abundance of each unique TCRbeta CDR3 rearrangement, sequence reads were collapsed and filtered. For each sample, productive Simpson clonality was calculated by taking the square root of Simpson's diversity index across productive rearrangements. In its TCRdb copy, this immuneACCESS table keeps in-frame sequences only and misses some clones. Where compared with another copy, unresolved V genes explain less than half of these, and the others have no known cause. The V and J calls and clone size come from that table; D and trimming were worked out from the DNA. Within this sample are 110,000 to 150,000 clones, with about 80% of them counted one time only. The top ten hold 3.5% of the sample.

This clone occurred once. The antigen it binds to is not known. No quality values exist for individual bases; no much larger clone is one base distant. Trimming accounts for 2 bases at V and 5 bases at J, while the number of junction bases matched to no gene is 4. There are 15 amino acids in the CDR3, from cysteine to phenylalanine inclusive. CDR3 DNA only is kept here, 45 bases in frame from base 1. In the germline V gene (reference sequence), CDR1 corresponds to MNHNY and CDR2 to SVGAGI. Paper-wide results and their limitations: Clinical and demographic metadata were provided uncurated, with the amount varying by source and participant.

The specimen was peripheral blood. The source of this sequence is a man between 65 and 85 years old who had recovered from COVID-19. The chain uses TRBV6-6 and TRBJ2-2; 8 junctional bases match TRBD2. CDR3 reads: CASSYVREGTGELFF. DNA sequence: TGTGCCAGCAGTTACGTCCGGGAGGGGACCGGGGAGCTGTTTTTT.